This T cell receptor beta chain was recovered during a study of T-cell reconstitution after alpha-beta-depleted transplantation in children. Many counts were recorded for this clonotype. The antigen is unknown. V was clipped by 3 bases and J by 5 bases; unmatched bases: 6. CDR1 and CDR2 from the germline V gene are MGHDK and SYGVNS. This CDR3 spans 14 amino acids. Library preparation (for TCRbeta) was performed with unique molecular identifiers. TCRdb re-called the PCR reads with MiXCR, one entry per CDR3 protein. The data show around 210,000 distinct CDR3 sequences, approximately 7% seen once. Study-level results: Several hundred expanded graft clones reportedly gave rise to the alpha-beta T cells present about two months after transplant. Surviving recipient T cells and thymic progenitors accounted for the high day-60 TCRbeta diversity observed in some patients.

Specimen: PBMCs, collected before TCRalphabeta/CD19-depleted stem cell transplant. The receptor was derived from a boy aged 2-9 years with acute lymphoblastic leukemia, due to receive a stem cell transplant. The V call is TRBV25-1, the J call TRBJ1-2; 7 nucleotides align to TRBD1. This CDR3 is CASSDQGGTYGYTF. CDR3 nucleotides: TGTGCCAGCAGTGACCAGGGGGGAACGTATGGCTACACCTTC.